These 32 T cell receptor beta chains were all obtained from the same sample, sequenced in a study of cytomegalovirus exposure and HLA in healthy donors. The PCR used 60 Vbeta and 13 Jbeta primers. Only in-frame clones appear in the TCRdb table, and some are missing; sequencing was by immunoSEQ multiplex PCR. Among about 110,000 clones listed, around 86% were seen once. The sample comprised PBMCs. Receptor source: a man between 40 and 49 years old in good health and CMV-seronegative.

The genes are TRBV29-1 and TRBJ1-2; 8 positions agree with TRBD1. The CDR3 has 13 residues. Per germline, CDR1 SQVTM and CDR2 ANQGSEA. The junction had 1 base not matched to a gene; V was cut back by 4 bases and J by 0 bases. The CDR3 DNA is TGCAGCGTTGGGACAGGGACTAACTATGGCTACACCTTC. Its translation: CSVGTGTNYGYTF.

The chain has TRBV28 and TRBJ1-4; maybe TRBD1 (5 bases). The length of the CDR3 is 13 residues. Trimming removed 6 bases from V and 11 bases from J, with 16 bases in between. Germline assignment: CDR1 MDHEN and CDR2 SYDVKM. CDR3 sequence: CASRTTVVEKLFF. CDR3 nucleotides: TGTGCCAGCAGGACGACAGTCGTCGAGAAACTGTTTTTT.

This chain joins TRBV9 and TRBJ1-6, with D maybe TRBD1 (6 bases). V dropped 4 bases and J dropped 5 bases, with 22 bases sitting between them. CDR1 SGDLS and CDR2 YYNGEE come from the germline V gene. The CDR3 length is 18 residues. The CDR3 protein is CASSSRGRWDGDNSPLHF. DNA of the CDR3: TGTGCCAGCAGCTCTAGGGGGAGATGGGATGGCGATAATTCACCCCTCCACTTT.

This chain connects TRBV5-1 to TRBJ2-5; a possible D gene is TRBD2 (6 bases). Germline CDR1 SGHRS, CDR2 YFSETQ. V lost 3 bases and J lost 2, with 8 bases in between. CDR3 length: 13 amino acids. Here the CDR3 DNA reads TGCGCCAGCAGCTCCGGGACTCAAGAGACCCAGTACTTC. It yields the protein CASSSGTQETQYF.

CDR3 sequence reads: CASSRSSVSGANVLTF. The CDR3 region has the DNA TGTGCCAGCAGTCGTTCGTCGGTATCTGGGGCCAACGTCCTGACTTTC. This chain uses TRBV7-2 with TRBJ2-6; unclear D gene. The length of the CDR3 is 16 residues. Deletions cut 6 bases from V and 1 base from J, with 13 bases between. Germline assignment: CDR1 SGHTA and CDR2 FQGNSA.

The gene calls are TRBV5-1 and TRBJ1-3; D is undetermined. The CDR3 runs 15 residues. V was trimmed by 4 bases and J by 0 bases, leaving 11 bases between them. Germline values: CDR1 SGHRS, CDR2 YFSETQ. CDR3 in amino acids: CASSQGGSSGNTIYF. The CDR3, as DNA: TGCGCCAGCAGCCAAGGTGGGAGCTCTGGAAACACCATATATTTT.

V usage is TRBV30 and J usage is TRBJ1-1; 7 nucleotides match TRBD1. V lost 5 bases and J lost 5; bases outside the gene matches: 8. Germline lookup yields CDR1 GTSNPN and CDR2 SVGIG (reference sequence). The CDR3 covers 13 residues. As DNA, the CDR3 is TGTGCCTGGCTCAGGGGGTTGCGGACTGAAGCTTTCTTT. It translates to CAWLRGLRTEAFF.

The rearrangement uses TRBV5-1 and TRBJ2-2, with unresolved D. The CDR3 runs to 15 residues. Germline V CDR1 and CDR2: SGHRS, YFSETQ. The V end was cut by 5 bases, the J end by 2 bases, with 13 bases between. The CDR3 loop reads CASRGSEINTGELFF. CDR3 sequence (DNA): TGCGCCAGCAGGGGTTCGGAGATAAACACCGGGGAGCTGTTTTTT.

This clone came up once. The chain joins TRBV4-2 to TRBJ2-5; 9 positions agree with TRBD2. The ends lost 4 bases at V and 4 bases at J; junction bases unmatched: 7. The germline V gene has CDR1 LGHNA and CDR2 YNFKEQ. The CDR3 sequence is 15 residues long. The CDR3 coding sequence is TGTGCCAGCAGCCCTCCGGGACTAGCCCCAGAGACCCAGTACTTC. This encodes CASSPPGLAPETQYF.

J is TRBJ2-2 and V is TRBV4-3, with TRBD2 identical over 11 bases. After removal of 0 bases from V and 0 bases from J, the junction contained 0 bases not matched to a gene. Germline loops: CDR1 LGHNA, CDR2 YSLEER. The length of the CDR3 is 17 residues. In DNA, the CDR3 is TGCGCCAGCAGCCAAGAACTAGCGGGGGCGAACACCGGGGAGCTGTTTTTT. Amino acid sequence: CASSQELAGANTGELFF.

The rearrangement joins TRBV29-1 to TRBJ1-1; possibly TRBD1 for D (6 bases). V was shortened by 7 bases and J by 7 bases, with 7 bases between the two germline ends. CDR3 size: 9 residues. Looked up from germline, CDR1 is SQVTM and CDR2 is ANQGSEA. CDR3 region: CSGGHEAFF. The CDR3 DNA is TGCAGCGGGGGACATGAAGCTTTCTTT. Drawing the rest from reference TRBV29-1 and TRBJ1-1, the complete variable domain is SAVISQKPSRDICQRGTSLTIQCQVDSQVTMMFWYRQQPGQSLTLIATANQGSEATYESGFVIDKFPISRPNLTFSTLTVSNMSPEDSSIYLCSGGHEAFFGQGTRLTVV.

V gene TRBV5-1 combines with J gene TRBJ2-5, with 9 bases that match TRBD1. The germline V gene has CDR1 SGHRS and CDR2 YFSETQ. This CDR3 has 16 amino acids. Losses at the gene ends were 4 bases for V and 4 bases for J; bases not matched to a gene: 11. The CDR3 DNA reads as TGCGCCAGCAGCAGACCCTCCGGGACAGGGTTAGAGACCCAGTACTTC. Protein sequence: CASSRPSGTGLETQYF. Variable domain in full (rest from reference TRBV5-1 and TRBJ2-5): KAGVTQTPRYLIKTRGQQVTLSCSPISGHRSVSWYQQTPGQGLQFLFEYFSETQRNKGNFPGRFSGRQFSNSRSEMNVSTLELGDSALYLCASSRPSGTGLETQYFGPGTRLLVL.

The chain uses TRBV7-9 and TRBJ2-5; tentative D call: TRBD1 (6 bases). V lost 3 bases to trimming and J lost 2 bases, with 10 bases between them. The CDR3 is 14 amino acids. Germline lookup yields CDR1 SEHNR and CDR2 FQNEAQ (reference sequence). CDR3 in DNA: TGTGCCAGCAGCTTCCGGACAGATCAAGAGACCCAGTACTTC. It translates to CASSFRTDQETQYF.

This clone was found a few times. The gene calls are TRBV6-1 and TRBJ1-1, with 7 bases fitting TRBD1. The germline CDR1 and CDR2 sequences are MNHNS and SASEGT. V was clipped by 6 bases and J by 5 bases; unmatched bases: 12. CDR3 length: 15 residues. The DNA for the CDR3 is TGTGCCAGCAGCCTTACCACAGGGGAAGGGACTGAAGCTTTCTTT. This codes for CASSLTTGEGTEAFF.

The chain combines TRBV6-5 with TRBJ1-1, with 9 bases that match TRBD1. V dropped 0 bases and J dropped 4; count of bases not matched to a gene: 6. This CDR3 has 16 residues. Germline CDR1 is MNHEY and CDR2 is SVGAGI. The CDR3 DNA follows: TGTGCCAGCAGTTACTCCAAAGGACAGGGGAGCACTGAAGCTTTCTTT. Translating it yields CASSYSKGQGSTEAFF.

The chain uses TRBV10-3 and TRBJ1-2, with D perhaps matching TRBD1 (5 bases). The V end lost 4 bases, the J end lost 1 base, and 13 bases lay between the germline ends. CDR1 and CDR2 (germline): ENHRY, SYGVKD. The CDR3 totals 15 residues. CDR3 nucleotide sequence: TGTGCCATCAGTGGTTCACGACAGAGTAACTATGGCTACACCTTC. Its translation is CAISGSRQSNYGYTF.

The count of this clone is one. The chain is built from TRBV5-1 and TRBJ1-3, with a tentative D call TRBD1 (6 bases). The CDR3 runs 16 residues. In germline, CDR1 is SGHRS, CDR2 YFSETQ. Trimming took off 3 bases at V and 2 bases at J, with 15 bases between the two ends. Written as DNA, the CDR3 is TGCGCCAGCAGCTCCGCCGGGGGGCAAACTGGAAACACCATATATTTT. Translated, it gives CASSSAGGQTGNTIYF.

This clone was counted a single time. The chain uses TRBV5-6 and TRBJ2-2, with D perhaps matching TRBD1 (7 bases). Germline V gene sequence: CDR1 SGHDT, CDR2 YYEEEE. The CDR3 runs 15 residues. V was pared by 4 bases and J by 6 bases, with 16 bases between. DNA of the CDR3: TGTGCCAGCAGCCCCGTAGGCAGGGGGGCCGGGGAGCTGTTTTTT. Its protein product is CASSPVGRGAGELFF.

The chain recombines TRBV5-6 with TRBJ2-5, with 7 bases aligning to TRBD1. The CDR3 totals 17 residues. CDR1 SGHDT and CDR2 YYEEEE come from the germline V gene. The V and J ends lost 5 bases and 5 bases, in that order; junction bases with no gene match: 18. DNA for the CDR3: TGTGCCAGCAGAGGTGGGACAGCCGTCCCCCCCACCGAGACCCAGTACTTC. It specifies CASRGGTAVPPTETQYF.

Comment on this clone: Germline is not matched at one junction end, which may reflect a read error. V and J are TRBV5-6 and TRBJ2-3; D perhaps matches TRBD2 (5 bases). The CDR3 length is 14 residues. CDR1 and CDR2 from the germline V gene are SGHDT and YYEEEE. CDR3: CASSLVEGTDTQYF. In DNA, the CDR3 is TGTGCCAGCAGTTTGGTAGAGGGAACAGATACGCAGTATTTT.

This chain uses TRBV6-5 with TRBJ1-1; no definite D call. Germline lookup yields CDR1 MNHEY and CDR2 SVGAGI. V was pared by 6 bases and J by 0 bases, with 11 bases between. This CDR3 spans 14 amino acids. The CDR3 reads CASSAGVLNTEAFF. The CDR3 nucleotides read TGTGCCAGCAGCGCTGGAGTCCTGAACACTGAAGCTTTCTTT.

The CDR3 nucleotides read TGTGCCTGGAGTGCCCGCGCCGGCGAGCAGTACTTC. It yields the protein CAWSARAGEQYF. This rearrangement joins TRBV30 to TRBJ2-7; D unresolved. The CDR3 spans 12 residues. Trimming stripped 1 base from V and 6 bases from J, with 10 bases between. Germline V gene data show CDR1 as GTSNPN and CDR2 as SVGIG (reference sequence). The full variable domain, its missing parts supplied by reference TRBV30 and TRBJ2-7, is SQTIHQWPATLVQPVGSPLSLECTVEGTSNPNLYWYRQAAGRGLQLLFYSVGIGQISSEVPQNLSASRPQDRQFILSSKKLLLSDSGFYLCAWSARAGEQYFGPGTRLTVT.

This clone was seen a single time. The chain links TRBV7-2 to TRBJ1-5, with 7 bases fitting TRBD1. The CDR3 has 15 residues. CDR1 SGHTA and CDR2 FQGNSA come from the germline V gene. The V and J ends lost 5 bases and 7 bases, in that order; junction bases with no gene match: 11. The CDR3 here is CASSTTLQGGQPQHF. In DNA form, the CDR3 reads TGTGCCAGCAGCACTACCTTGCAGGGGGGACAGCCCCAGCATTTT.

The V call is TRBV28, the J call TRBJ1-5; D gene uncertain. The CDR3 covers 12 residues. V gave up 7 bases and J gave up 6 bases, with 10 bases separating them. Germline V gene data show CDR1 as MDHEN and CDR2 as SYDVKM. CDR3 loop: CASKTLSQPQHF. The CDR3 nucleotides are TGTGCCAGCAAAACGTTGAGTCAGCCCCAGCATTTT.

V is TRBV6-5 and J is TRBJ1-1, with 7 bases aligning to TRBD1. CDR1 and CDR2 (germline): MNHEY, SVGAGI. V lost 7 bases and J lost 5; bases outside the gene matches: 7. The length of the CDR3 is 13 residues. CDR3 amino acids: CASNNLQGTEAFF. The CDR3 DNA reads TGTGCCAGCAATAACCTACAGGGGACTGAAGCTTTCTTT.

The rearrangement links TRBV25-1 to TRBJ2-7, with 11 bases lining up with TRBD2. V lost 4 bases to trimming and J lost 0 bases; unmatched junction nucleotides: 11. CDR3 length equals 18 residues. Germline loops: CDR1 MGHDK, CDR2 SYGVNS. The chain's CDR3 is CASSGAGLAGDSSYEQYF. The DNA of the CDR3 is TGTGCCAGCAGTGGCGCCGGACTAGCGGGCGATAGCTCCTACGAGCAGTACTTC.

The J gene is TRBJ1-6, the V gene TRBV6-4; D call uncertain. The CDR3 sequence is 14 residues long. The V gene's germline CDR1 is MRHNA and CDR2 SNTAGT. The V end lost 2 bases, the J end lost 7 bases, and 9 bases lay between the germline ends. The CDR3 spells CASSDGPWNSPLHF. For the CDR3, the DNA is TGTGCCAGCAGTGACGGGCCGTGGAATTCACCCCTCCACTTT.

CDR3 nucleotides: TGTGCCAGCAGTCTTAGGGAGGATCGGGGCTACACCTTC. It encodes CASSLREDRGYTF. The gene calls are TRBV6-6 and TRBJ1-2, with D uncertain. Germline CDR1 is MNHNY and CDR2 is SVGAGI (reference sequence). This CDR3 has 13 amino acids. V was pared by 5 bases and J by 8 bases, with 15 bases between.

The V and J genes are TRBV10-3 and TRBJ2-7, with TRBD2 matching 10 bases. This CDR3 is built from 16 residues. The ends lost 2 bases at V and 4 bases at J; junction bases unmatched: 8. In germline, CDR1 is ENHRY, CDR2 SYGVKD. CDR3 DNA sequence: TGTGCCATCAGTGAGAGCGGGGGGGCCGCTATATACGAGCAGTACTTC. It is translated as CAISESGGAAIYEQYF.

This chain links TRBV7-2 with TRBJ1-4; 7 bases line up with TRBD1. Germline V gives CDR1 SGHTA, CDR2 FQGNSA. Trimming removed 4 bases from V and 5 bases from J; junction bases left unmatched: 4. The CDR3 has 14 amino acids. The CDR3 here is CASSSGQPNEKLFF. DNA for the CDR3: TGTGCCAGCAGCTCGGGACAGCCCAATGAAAAACTGTTTTTT.

The V call is TRBV15, the J call TRBJ1-6; 9 nucleotides line up with TRBD1. Germline V lookup: CDR1 LNHNV, CDR2 YYDKDF (reference sequence). V gave up 2 bases and J gave up 7 bases; unmatched junction bases: 6. This CDR3 is built from 16 residues. The CDR3 protein is CATSRRYGQGNSPLHF. The CDR3 DNA reads TGTGCCACCAGCAGAAGGTATGGACAGGGGAATTCACCCCTCCACTTT.

The J gene is TRBJ1-4, the V gene TRBV27; maybe TRBD1 (5 bases). This CDR3 spans 14 amino acids. Germline-derived CDR1 and CDR2 are MNHEY and SMNVEV (reference sequence). V was shortened by 1 base and J by 10 bases, with 13 bases between the two germline ends. CDR3 region: CASSLWSDQGKLFF. The CDR3 DNA reads as TGTGCCAGCAGTTTATGGTCAGACCAGGGAAAACTGTTTTTT.